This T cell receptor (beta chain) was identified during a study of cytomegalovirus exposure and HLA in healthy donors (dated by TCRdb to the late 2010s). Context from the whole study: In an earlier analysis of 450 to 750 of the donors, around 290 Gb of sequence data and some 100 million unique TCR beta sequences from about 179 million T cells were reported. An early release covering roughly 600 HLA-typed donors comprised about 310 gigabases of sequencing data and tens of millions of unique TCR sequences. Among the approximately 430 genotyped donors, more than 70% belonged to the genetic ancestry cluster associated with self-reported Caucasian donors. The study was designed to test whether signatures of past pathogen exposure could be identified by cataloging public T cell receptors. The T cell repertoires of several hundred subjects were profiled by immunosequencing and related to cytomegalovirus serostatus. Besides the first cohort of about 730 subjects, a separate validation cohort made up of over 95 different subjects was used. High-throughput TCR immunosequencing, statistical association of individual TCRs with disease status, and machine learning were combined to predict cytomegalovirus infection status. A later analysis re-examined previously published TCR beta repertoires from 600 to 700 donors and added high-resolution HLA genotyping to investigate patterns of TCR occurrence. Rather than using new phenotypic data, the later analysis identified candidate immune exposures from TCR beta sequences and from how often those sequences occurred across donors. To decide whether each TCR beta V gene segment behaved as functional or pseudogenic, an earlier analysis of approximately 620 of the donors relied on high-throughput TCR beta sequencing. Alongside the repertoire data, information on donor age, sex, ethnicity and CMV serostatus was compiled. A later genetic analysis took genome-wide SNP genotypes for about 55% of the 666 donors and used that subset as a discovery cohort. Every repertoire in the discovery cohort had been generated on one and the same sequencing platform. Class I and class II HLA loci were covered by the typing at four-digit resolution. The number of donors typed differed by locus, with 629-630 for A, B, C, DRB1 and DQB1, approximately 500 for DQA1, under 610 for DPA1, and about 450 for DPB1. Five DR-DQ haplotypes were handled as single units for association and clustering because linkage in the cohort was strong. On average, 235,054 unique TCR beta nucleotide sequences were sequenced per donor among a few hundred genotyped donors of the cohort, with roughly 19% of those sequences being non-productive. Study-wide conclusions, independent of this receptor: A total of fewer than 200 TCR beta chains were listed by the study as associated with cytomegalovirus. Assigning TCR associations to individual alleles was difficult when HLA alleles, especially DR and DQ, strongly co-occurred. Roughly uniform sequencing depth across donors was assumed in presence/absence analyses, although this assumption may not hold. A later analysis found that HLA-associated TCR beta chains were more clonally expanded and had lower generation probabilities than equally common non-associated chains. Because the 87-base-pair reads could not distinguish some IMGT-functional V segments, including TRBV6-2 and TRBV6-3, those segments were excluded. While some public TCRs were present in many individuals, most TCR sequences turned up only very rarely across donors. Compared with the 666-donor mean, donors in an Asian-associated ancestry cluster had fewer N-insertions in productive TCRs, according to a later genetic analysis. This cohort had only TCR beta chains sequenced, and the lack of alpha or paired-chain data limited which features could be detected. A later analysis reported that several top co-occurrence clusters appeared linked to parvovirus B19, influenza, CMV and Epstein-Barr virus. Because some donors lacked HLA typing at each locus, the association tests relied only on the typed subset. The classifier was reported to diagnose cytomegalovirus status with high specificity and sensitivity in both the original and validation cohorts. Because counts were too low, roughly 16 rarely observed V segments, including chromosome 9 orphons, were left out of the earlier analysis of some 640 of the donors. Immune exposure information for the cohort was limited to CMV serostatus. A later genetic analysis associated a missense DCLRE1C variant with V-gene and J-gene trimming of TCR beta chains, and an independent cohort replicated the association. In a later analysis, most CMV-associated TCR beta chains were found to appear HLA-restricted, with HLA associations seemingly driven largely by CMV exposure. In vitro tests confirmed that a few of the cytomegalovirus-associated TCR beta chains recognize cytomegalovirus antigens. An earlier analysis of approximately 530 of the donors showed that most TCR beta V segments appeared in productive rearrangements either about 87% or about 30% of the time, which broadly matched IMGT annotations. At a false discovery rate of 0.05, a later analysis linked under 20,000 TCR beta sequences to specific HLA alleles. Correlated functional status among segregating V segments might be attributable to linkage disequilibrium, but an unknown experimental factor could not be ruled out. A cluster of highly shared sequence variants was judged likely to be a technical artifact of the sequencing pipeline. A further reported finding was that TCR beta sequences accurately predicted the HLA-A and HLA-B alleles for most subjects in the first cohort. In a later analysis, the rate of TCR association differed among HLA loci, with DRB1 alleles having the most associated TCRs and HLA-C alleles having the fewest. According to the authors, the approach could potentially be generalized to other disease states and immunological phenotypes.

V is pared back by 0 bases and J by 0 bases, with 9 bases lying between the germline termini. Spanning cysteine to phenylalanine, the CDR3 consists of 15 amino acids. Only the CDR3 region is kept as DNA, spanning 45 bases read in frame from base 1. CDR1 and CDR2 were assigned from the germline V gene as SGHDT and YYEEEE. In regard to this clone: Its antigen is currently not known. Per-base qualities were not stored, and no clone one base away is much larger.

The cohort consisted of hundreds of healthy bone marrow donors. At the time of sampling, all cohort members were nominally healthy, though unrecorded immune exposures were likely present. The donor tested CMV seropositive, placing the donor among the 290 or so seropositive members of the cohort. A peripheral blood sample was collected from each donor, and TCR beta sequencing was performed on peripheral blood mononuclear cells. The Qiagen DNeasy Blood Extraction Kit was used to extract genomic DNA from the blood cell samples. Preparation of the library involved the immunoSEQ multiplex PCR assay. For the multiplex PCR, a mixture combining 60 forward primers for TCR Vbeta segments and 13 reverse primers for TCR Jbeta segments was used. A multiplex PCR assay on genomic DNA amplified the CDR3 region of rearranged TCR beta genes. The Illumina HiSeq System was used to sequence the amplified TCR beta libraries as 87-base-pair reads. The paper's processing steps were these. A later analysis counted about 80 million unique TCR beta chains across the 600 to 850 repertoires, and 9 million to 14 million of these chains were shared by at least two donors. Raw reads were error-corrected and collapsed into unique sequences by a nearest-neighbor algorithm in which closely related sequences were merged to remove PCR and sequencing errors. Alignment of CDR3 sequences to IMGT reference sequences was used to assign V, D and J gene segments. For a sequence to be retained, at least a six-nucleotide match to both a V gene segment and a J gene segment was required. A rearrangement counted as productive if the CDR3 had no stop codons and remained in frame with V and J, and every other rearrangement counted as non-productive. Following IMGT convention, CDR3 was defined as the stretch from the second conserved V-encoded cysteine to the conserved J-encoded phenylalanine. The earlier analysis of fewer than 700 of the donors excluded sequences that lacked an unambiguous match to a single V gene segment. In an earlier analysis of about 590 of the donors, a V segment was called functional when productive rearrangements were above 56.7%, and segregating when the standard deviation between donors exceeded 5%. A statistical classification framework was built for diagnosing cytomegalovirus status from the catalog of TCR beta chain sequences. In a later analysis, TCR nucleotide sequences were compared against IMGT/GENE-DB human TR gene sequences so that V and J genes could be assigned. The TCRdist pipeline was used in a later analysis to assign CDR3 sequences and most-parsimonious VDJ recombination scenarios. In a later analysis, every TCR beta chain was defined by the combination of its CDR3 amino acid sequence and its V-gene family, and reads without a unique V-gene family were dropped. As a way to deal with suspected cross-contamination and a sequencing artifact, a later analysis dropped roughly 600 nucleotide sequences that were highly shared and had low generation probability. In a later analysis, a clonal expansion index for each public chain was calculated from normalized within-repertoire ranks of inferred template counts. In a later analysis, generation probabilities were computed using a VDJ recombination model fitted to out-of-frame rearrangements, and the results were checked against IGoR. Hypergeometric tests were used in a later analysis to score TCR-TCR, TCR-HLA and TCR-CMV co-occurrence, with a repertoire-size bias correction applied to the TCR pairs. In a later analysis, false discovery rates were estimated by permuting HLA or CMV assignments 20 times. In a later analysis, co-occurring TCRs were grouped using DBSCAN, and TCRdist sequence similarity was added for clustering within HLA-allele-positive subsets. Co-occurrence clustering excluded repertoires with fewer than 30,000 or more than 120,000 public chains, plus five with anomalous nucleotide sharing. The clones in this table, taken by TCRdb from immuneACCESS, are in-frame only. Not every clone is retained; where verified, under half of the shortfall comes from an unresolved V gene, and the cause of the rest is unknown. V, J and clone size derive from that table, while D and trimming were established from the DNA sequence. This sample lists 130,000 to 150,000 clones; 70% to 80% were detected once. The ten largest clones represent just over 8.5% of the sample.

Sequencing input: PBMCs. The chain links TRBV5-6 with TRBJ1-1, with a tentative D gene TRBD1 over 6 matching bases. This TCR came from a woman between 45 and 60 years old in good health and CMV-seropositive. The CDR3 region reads CASSLGGRMNTEAFF. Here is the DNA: TGTGCCAGCAGCTTGGGGGGGCGGATGAACACTGAAGCTTTCTTT.